The text below deals with one TCR beta chain. This entry comes from a study of technical replicates of blood from a handful of donors. The method was immunoSEQ multiplex PCR; TCRdb's version includes in-frame clones alone and lacks a portion of them. The data hold tens of thousands of clones, with about 90% observed a single time. There are 16 residues in the CDR3. The V gene's germline CDR1 is MNHEY and CDR2 SMNVEV (reference sequence). Trimming removed 6 bases from V and 9 bases from J; junction bases left unmatched: 17. The sequenced sample consisted of T cells isolated from PBMCs. The chain has TRBV27 and TRBJ2-1; 7 bases are a match to TRBD2. The receptor was derived from a human donor in good health. The CDR3 sequence is CASSISLAALLGEQFF. CDR3 DNA sequence: TGTGCCAGCAGCATTAGCCTAGCGGCCTTGCTGGGTGAGCAGTTCTTC.